The clone carrying this T cell receptor beta chain was observed a few times. Its specificity is not known. TCRdb re-derived calls from the RT-PCR reads in MiXCR, one entry per CDR3 protein. The sample contains around 200,000 distinct CDR3 sequences, around 9% of which appear only once. Trimming pared 2 bases from V and 0 bases from J, leaving 13 bases between. CDR1 and CDR2 from the germline V gene are DFQATT and SNEGSKA (reference sequence). This CDR3 comprises 16 residues. The entry originates in a study of response to subunit inactivated influenza vaccine. Study-wide findings and caveats: The authors put forward the suggestion that each seasonal influenza vaccination may bring in only a limited number of new T cells.

The sequence was obtained from a man aged 50 or older who received an inactivated influenza vaccine. Here the sequenced sample was non-naive T cells sorted from PBMCs, taken on the day of vaccination. The rearrangement links TRBV20-1 to TRBJ1-4; D is possibly TRBD1 (6 bases). The CDR3 bases are TGCAGTGCTAGAAGAGGACAGTTTGCAACTAATGAAAAACTGTTTTTT. It yields the protein CSARRGQFATNEKLFF.